These 13 T cell receptor beta chains came from one sample sequenced in a study of human T cells and chemical hapten exposure. The time point is: patch test 1, 2 weeks after DPC sensitization. Treatment indicated: therapeutic diphenylcyclopropenone sensitization with weekly scalp DPC. TCRdb passed the RACE reads through MiXCR, listing each CDR3 protein once. Among fewer than 500,000 distinct CDR3 sequences listed, approximately 4.4% were seen once. Material: whole blood, obtained in connection with sensitization to the hapten diphenylcyclopropenone (DPC). These receptor sequences come from a woman aged 50 to 60 with alopecia areata. Some clones in this sample may be carry-over from other donors' samples.

This clonotype was found many times. The chain employs TRBV9 and TRBJ2-2; the match to TRBD2 covers 10 bases. With 0 bases clipped from V and 4 bases from J, the junction kept 12 bases outside the gene matches. The germline gives CDR1 SGDLS, CDR2 YYNGEE. The CDR3 is 19 residues long. This CDR3 reads CASSVVIRKREGCTGELFF. In nucleotides, the CDR3 is TGTGCCAGCAGCGTAGTGATTCGGAAGCGGGAGGGGTGCACCGGGGAGCTGTTTTTT. Full variable domain (remainder filled in from reference TRBV9 and TRBJ2-2): DSGVTQTPKHLITATGQRVTLRCSPRSGDLSVYWYQQSLDQGLQFLIQYYNGEERAKGNILERFSAQQFPDLHSELNLSSLELGDSALYFCASSVVIRKREGCTGELFFGEGSRLTVL.

This clonotype was counted many times. The rearrangement links TRBV28 to TRBJ2-7; D gene ambiguous. V lost 6 bases and J lost 7, with 10 bases in between. CDR1 MDHEN and CDR2 SYDVKM come from the germline V gene. The CDR3 totals 11 residues. CDR3: CASSPFSEQYF. For the CDR3, the DNA is TGTGCCAGCAGCCCTTTCTCTGAGCAGTACTTC.

This clonotype occurred many times. This sequence joins TRBV4-1 and TRBJ2-3; tentative D call: TRBD2 (5 bases). Germline values: CDR1 MGHRA, CDR2 YSYEKL. V was cut by 0 bases and J by 1 base, with 8 bases left in between. The CDR3 runs to 15 residues. As DNA, the CDR3 is TGCGCCAGCAGCCAAGAGCTAGCCCGCACAGATACGCAGTATTTT. It encodes CASSQELARTDTQYF.

This clonotype was detected many times. The gene calls are TRBV28 and TRBJ2-7; D is unresolved. V gave up 4 bases and J gave up 5 bases, with 9 bases separating them. Germline lookup yields CDR1 MDHEN and CDR2 SYDVKM. The CDR3 has 12 amino acids. The CDR3 nucleotides read TGTGCCAGCAGTTCCTCTATTAACGAGCAGTACTTC. Translating it yields CASSSSINEQYF.

This clonotype showed up many times. V is TRBV7-2 and J is TRBJ2-1, with 12 bases identical to TRBD2. Per the germline V gene, CDR1 is SGHTA and CDR2 is FQGNSA. With V trimmed by 4 bases and J by 3 bases, 16 bases remained unmatched. The CDR3 runs 20 residues. DNA for the CDR3: TGTGCCAGCAGCTGGGCTAGCGGGAGGGATCTGAATAGGAACTACAATGAGCAGTTCTTC. Translating gives CASSWASGRDLNRNYNEQFF. Drawing the rest from reference TRBV7-2 and TRBJ2-1, the complete variable domain is GAGVSQSPSNKVTEKGKDVELRCDPISGHTALYWYRQSLGQGLEFLIYFQGNSAPDKSGLPSDRFSAERTGGSVSTLTIQRTQQEDSAVYLCASSWASGRDLNRNYNEQFFGPGTRLTVL.

This clonotype has ten or more counts. The chain employs TRBV28 and TRBJ1-5; 9 nucleotides match TRBD1. In germline, CDR1 is MDHEN, CDR2 SYDVKM. J was trimmed by 4 bases and V by 3 bases; bases with no gene match: 7. This CDR3 spans 16 amino acids. The CDR3 here is CASSLLGQGVNQPQHF. CDR3 DNA: TGTGCCAGCAGTTTGCTGGGACAGGGAGTTAATCAGCCCCAGCATTTT.

There are a few counts of this clonotype. The chain links TRBV2 to TRBJ1-1; 9 positions agree with TRBD1. The germline V gene has CDR1 SNHLY and CDR2 FYNNEI. The CDR3 is 14 residues long. V shed 8 bases and J 3 bases; nucleotides not matched to a gene: 7. The CDR3 reads CASYRTGEDTEAFF. Here the CDR3 DNA reads TGTGCCAGCTACAGGACAGGGGAGGACACTGAAGCTTTCTTT.

This clonotype was counted many times. The rearrangement uses TRBV12-3 or TRBV12-4 and TRBJ2-1, with 9 bases aligning to TRBD1. The V and J ends lost 1 base and 9 bases, in that order; junction bases with no gene match: 1. The CDR3 is 13 residues long. The chain's CDR3 is CASSLGTGAEQFF. The CDR3 nucleotides are TGTGCCAGCAGTTTAGGGACAGGGGCTGAGCAGTTCTTC.

The V and J genes are TRBV13 and TRBJ1-5; D remains ambiguous. The CDR3 runs 17 residues. V lost 1 base and J lost 0, with 13 bases in between. Germline V CDR1 and CDR2: PRHDT, FYEKMQ (reference sequence). CDR3 DNA sequence: TGTGCCAGCAGCTTAGCTCGCCGGGAAAATAGCAATCAGCCCCAGCATTTT. Protein product: CASSLARRENSNQPQHF. The whole variable domain, remainder taken from reference TRBV13 and TRBJ1-5, is AAGVIQSPRHLIKEKRETATLKCYPIPRHDTVYWYQQGPGQDPQFLISFYEKMQSDKGSIPDRFSAQQFSDYHSELNMSSLELGDSALYFCASSLARRENSNQPQHFGDGTRLSIL.

This clonotype was observed many times. The chain joins TRBV25-1 to TRBJ2-5; D is unresolved. The germline gives CDR1 MGHDK, CDR2 SYGVNS. V lost 8 bases to trimming and J lost 4 bases, with 8 bases between them. The length of the CDR3 is 11 residues. This CDR3 is CASAGLETQYF. CDR3 bases: TGTGCCAGCGCAGGTTTAGAGACCCAGTACTTC.

This clonotype was recorded at least ten times. The V call is TRBV29-1, the J call TRBJ2-7, with D unresolved. Trimming left V 0 bases short and J 9 bases short, with 9 bases between. CDR1 and CDR2 (germline): SQVTM, ANQGSEA. CDR3 length: 11 residues. CDR3 in DNA: TGCAGCGTTGAAGATCTAGGGTGGCAGTACTTC. Its protein product is CSVEDLGWQYF.

This clonotype turned up a few times. The chain employs TRBV4-1 and TRBJ2-5; 10 bases map to TRBD2. Germline V gene data show CDR1 as MGHRA and CDR2 as YSYEKL. J gave up 0 bases and V 1 base, and 2 bases lay outside the gene matches. The CDR3 runs 16 residues. In nucleotides, the CDR3 is TGCGCCAGCAGCCAAGTAGCGGGGGGAAACCAAGAGACCCAGTACTTC. Encoded protein: CASSQVAGGNQETQYF.

V usage is TRBV19 and J usage is TRBJ1-2; D is unresolved. The CDR3 has 14 amino acids. Germline V gives CDR1 LNHDA, CDR2 SQIVND (reference sequence). Between the trimmed V and J ends, which lost 7 bases and 8 bases, there was a span of 20 bases. This CDR3 is CASTDSTDLGGYTF. CDR3 sequence (DNA): TGTGCCAGTACCGATTCTACTGACTTGGGGGGCTACACCTTC. Based on the CDR3 plus reference TRBV19 and TRBJ1-2, the full variable domain is DGGITQSPKYLFRKEGQNVTLSCEQNLNHDAMYWYRQDPGQGLRLIYYSQIVNDFQKGDIAEGYSVSREKKESFPLTVTSAQKNPTAFYLCASTDSTDLGGYTFGSGTRLTVV.